This T cell receptor beta chain was retrieved from a study of Ad26.COV2.S vaccination and SARS-CoV-2 variants. Study-wide context: Administration of Ad26.COV2.S was intramuscular, either once or twice 56 days apart.

Some clones are missing from TCRdb's copy, which holds only in-frame ones; the method was immunoSEQ multiplex PCR. Of 350,000 to 450,000 clones listed, roughly 87% are singletons. The CDR3 loop spans 12 amino acids. V lost 5 bases, J lost 4 bases, and 9 bases lay in between. The V gene's germline CDR1 is LNHNV and CDR2 YYDKDF (reference sequence). The treatment: roughly 18 received Ad26.COV2.S at low or high dose, single or two shots; roughly five received placebo; per-sample allocation not given. Sampling took place 63 days after the first vaccine or placebo injection. Aged 18-55 years, donor was enrolled in Boston in 2020.

The sequence came from a person between 18 and 59 years old who received the Ad26.COV2.S COVID-19 vaccine or a placebo. The chain combines TRBV15 with TRBJ2-7, with D unclear. The material sequenced was peripheral blood, taken in a trial of Ad26.COV2.S vaccine versus placebo. This CDR3 is CATSADGYEQYF. CDR3 DNA: TGTGCCACCAGCGCCGACGGGTACGAGCAGTACTTC.